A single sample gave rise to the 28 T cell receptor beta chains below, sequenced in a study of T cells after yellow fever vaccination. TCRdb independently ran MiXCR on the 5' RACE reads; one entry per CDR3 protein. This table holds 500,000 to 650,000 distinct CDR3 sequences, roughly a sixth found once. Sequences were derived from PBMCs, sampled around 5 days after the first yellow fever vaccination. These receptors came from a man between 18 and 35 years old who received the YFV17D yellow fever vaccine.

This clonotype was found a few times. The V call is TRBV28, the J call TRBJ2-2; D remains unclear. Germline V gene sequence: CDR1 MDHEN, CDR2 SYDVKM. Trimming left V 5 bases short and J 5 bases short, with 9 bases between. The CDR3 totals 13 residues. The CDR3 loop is CASSRWRTGELFF. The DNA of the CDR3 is TGTGCCAGCAGTAGGTGGCGGACCGGGGAGCTGTTTTTT.

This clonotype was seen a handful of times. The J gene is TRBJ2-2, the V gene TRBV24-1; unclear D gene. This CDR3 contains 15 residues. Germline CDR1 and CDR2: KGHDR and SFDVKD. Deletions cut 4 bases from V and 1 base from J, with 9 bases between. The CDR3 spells CATSDRTGNTGELFF. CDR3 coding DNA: TGTGCCACCAGTGACAGGACGGGGAACACCGGGGAGCTGTTTTTT.

The CDR3 region has the DNA TGTGCCAGCAGCTCGGGACTAGCGGGGGAGGAGACCCAGTACTTC. Amino acids: CASSSGLAGEETQYF. The V gene is TRBV11-2, the J gene TRBJ2-5; 14 bases fit TRBD2. The V gene end was trimmed by 4 bases and the J gene end by 5 bases; junction bases not matched to a gene: 3. The V gene's germline CDR1 is SGHAT and CDR2 FQNNGV. CDR3 size: 15 residues.

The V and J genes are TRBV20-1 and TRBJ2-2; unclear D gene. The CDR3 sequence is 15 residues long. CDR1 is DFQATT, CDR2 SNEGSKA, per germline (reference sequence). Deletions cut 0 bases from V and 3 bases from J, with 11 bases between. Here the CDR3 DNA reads TGCAGTGCTAGAGATGCAGCGACCGACACCGGGGAGCTGTTTTTT. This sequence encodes CSARDAATDTGELFF.

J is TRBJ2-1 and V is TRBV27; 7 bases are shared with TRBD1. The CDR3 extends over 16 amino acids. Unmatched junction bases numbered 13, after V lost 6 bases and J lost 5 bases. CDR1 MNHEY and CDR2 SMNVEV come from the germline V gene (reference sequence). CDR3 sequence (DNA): TGTGCCAGCAGATACCTCGGGACAGAGGGAAACAATGAGCAGTTCTTC. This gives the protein CASRYLGTEGNNEQFF.

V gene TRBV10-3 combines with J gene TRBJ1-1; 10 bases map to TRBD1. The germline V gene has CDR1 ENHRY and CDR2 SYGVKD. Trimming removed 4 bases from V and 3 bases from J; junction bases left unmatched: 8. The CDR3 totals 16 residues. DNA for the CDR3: TGTGCCATCAGTGCCCAACCCGGGACAGGGGACACTGAAGCTTTCTTT. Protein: CAISAQPGTGDTEAFF.

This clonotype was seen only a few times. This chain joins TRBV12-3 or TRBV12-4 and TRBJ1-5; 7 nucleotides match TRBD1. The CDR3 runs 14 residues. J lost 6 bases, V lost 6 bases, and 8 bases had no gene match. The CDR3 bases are TGTGCCAGCAGACCAGACAGGGAGGGTCAGCCCCAGCATTTT. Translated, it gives CASRPDREGQPQHF.

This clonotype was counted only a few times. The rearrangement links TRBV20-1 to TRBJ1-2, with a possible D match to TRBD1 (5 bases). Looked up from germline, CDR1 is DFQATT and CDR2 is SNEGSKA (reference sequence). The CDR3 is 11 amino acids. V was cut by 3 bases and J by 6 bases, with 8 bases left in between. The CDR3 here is CSARTDNGYTF. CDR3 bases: TGCAGTGCTAGGACAGATAATGGCTACACCTTC.

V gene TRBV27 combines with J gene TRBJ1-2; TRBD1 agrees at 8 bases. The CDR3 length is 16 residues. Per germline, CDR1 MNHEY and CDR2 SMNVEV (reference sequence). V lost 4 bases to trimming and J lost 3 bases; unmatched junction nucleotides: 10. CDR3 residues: CASSWRGQGLDYGYTF. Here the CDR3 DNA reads TGTGCCAGCAGTTGGAGAGGACAGGGTCTTGACTATGGCTACACCTTC.

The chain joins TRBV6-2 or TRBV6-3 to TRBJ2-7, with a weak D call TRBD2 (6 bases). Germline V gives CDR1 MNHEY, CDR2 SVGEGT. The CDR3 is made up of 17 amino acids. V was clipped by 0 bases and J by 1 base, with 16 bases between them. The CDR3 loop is CASSYSRGGIASYEQYF. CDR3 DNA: TGTGCCAGCAGTTACTCTCGGGGAGGAATTGCGTCCTACGAGCAGTACTTC.

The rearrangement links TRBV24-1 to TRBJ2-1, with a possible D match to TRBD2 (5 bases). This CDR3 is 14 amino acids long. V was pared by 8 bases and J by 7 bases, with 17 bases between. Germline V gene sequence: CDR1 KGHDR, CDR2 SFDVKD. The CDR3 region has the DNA TGTGCCACCACCGCGCCGGGGAAAGGTAATGAGCAGTTCTTC. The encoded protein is CATTAPGKGNEQFF.

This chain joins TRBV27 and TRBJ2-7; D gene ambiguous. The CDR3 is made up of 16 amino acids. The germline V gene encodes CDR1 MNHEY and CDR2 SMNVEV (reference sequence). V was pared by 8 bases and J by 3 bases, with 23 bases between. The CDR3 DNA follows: TGTGCCAGCTTAAAACTTTGCCAGGTCCACTTCTACGAGCAGTACGTC. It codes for CASLKLCQVHFYEQYV.

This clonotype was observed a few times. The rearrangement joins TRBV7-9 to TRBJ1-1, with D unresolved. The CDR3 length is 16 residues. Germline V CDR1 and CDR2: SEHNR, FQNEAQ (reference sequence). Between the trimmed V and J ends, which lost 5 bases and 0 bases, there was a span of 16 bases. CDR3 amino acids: CASSLPRTGMNTEAFF. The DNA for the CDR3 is TGTGCCAGCAGCCTCCCCCGGACGGGGATGAACACTGAAGCTTTCTTT. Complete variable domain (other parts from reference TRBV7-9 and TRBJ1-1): DTGVSQNPRHKITKRGQNVTFRCDPISEHNRLYWYRQTLGQGPEFLTYFQNEAQLEKSRLLSDRFSAERPKGSFSTLEIQRTEQGDSAMYLCASSLPRTGMNTEAFFGQGTRLTVV.

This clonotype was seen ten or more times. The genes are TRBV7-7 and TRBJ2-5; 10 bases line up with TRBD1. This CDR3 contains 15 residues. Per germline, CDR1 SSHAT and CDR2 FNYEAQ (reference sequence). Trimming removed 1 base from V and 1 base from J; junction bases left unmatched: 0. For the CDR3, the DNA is TGTGCCAGCAGCTTAGGGACAGGGGGCCAAGAGACCCAGTACTTC. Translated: CASSLGTGGQETQYF.

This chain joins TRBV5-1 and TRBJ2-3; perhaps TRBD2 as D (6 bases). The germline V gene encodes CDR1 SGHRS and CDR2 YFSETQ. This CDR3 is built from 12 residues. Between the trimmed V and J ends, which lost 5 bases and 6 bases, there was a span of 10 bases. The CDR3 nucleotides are TGCGCCAGCAGGGGCGGGGAGGATACGCAGTATTTT. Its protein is CASRGGEDTQYF.

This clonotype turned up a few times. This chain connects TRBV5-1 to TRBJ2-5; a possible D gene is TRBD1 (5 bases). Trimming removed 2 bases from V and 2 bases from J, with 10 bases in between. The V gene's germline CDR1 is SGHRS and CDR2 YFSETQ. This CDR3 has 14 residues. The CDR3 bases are TGCGCCAGCAGCTTCTATAAGGGGCAAGAGACCCAGTACTTC. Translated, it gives CASSFYKGQETQYF. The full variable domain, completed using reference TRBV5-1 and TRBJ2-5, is KAGVTQTPRYLIKTRGQQVTLSCSPISGHRSVSWYQQTPGQGLQFLFEYFSETQRNKGNFPGRFSGRQFSNSRSEMNVSTLELGDSALYLCASSFYKGQETQYFGPGTRLLVL.

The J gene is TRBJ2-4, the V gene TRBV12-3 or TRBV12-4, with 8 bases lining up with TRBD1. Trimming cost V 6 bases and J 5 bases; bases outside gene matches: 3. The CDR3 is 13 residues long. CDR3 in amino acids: CASSTGQENIQYF. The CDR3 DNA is TGTGCCAGCAGCACGGGACAGGAAAACATTCAGTACTTC.

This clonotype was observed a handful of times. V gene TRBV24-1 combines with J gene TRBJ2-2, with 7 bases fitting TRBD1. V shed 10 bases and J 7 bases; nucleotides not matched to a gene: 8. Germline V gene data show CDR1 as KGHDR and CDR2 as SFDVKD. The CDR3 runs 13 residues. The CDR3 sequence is CATRSQGVGELFF. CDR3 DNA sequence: TGTGCCACTAGGTCTCAGGGGGTCGGGGAGCTGTTTTTT.

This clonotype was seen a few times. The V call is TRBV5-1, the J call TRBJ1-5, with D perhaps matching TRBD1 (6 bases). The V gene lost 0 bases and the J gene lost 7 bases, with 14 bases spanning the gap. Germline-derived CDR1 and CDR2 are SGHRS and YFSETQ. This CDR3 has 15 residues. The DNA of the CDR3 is TGCGCCAGCAGCTTGGCCGCGGGGGGCGAGCAGCCCCAGCATTTT. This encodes CASSLAAGGEQPQHF.

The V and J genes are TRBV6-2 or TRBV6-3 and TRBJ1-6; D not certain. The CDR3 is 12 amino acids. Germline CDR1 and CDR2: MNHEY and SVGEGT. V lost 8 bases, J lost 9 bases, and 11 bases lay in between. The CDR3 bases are TGTGCCAGCGGCCAGATCGGTTCACCCCTCCACTTT. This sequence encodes CASGQIGSPLHF.

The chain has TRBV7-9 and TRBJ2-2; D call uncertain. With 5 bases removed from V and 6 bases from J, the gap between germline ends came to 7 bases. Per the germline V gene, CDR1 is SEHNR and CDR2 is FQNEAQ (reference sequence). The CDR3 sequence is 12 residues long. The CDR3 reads CASSLKAGELFF. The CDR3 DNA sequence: TGTGCCAGCAGCCTCAAGGCCGGGGAGCTGTTTTTT.

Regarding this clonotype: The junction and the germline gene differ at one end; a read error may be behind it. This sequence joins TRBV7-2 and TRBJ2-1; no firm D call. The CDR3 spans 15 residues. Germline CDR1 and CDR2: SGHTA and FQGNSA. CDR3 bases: TGTGCCAGCAACATATCGGGTTTCTCCTACAATAAGCAGTTCTTC. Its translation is CASNISGFSYNKQFF.

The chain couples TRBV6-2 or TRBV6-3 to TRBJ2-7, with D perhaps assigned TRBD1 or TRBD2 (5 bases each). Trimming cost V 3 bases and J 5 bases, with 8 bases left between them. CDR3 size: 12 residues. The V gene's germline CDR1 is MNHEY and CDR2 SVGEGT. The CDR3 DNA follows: TGTGCCAGCAGTTATTGGGGGAACGAGCAGTACTTC. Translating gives CASSYWGNEQYF.

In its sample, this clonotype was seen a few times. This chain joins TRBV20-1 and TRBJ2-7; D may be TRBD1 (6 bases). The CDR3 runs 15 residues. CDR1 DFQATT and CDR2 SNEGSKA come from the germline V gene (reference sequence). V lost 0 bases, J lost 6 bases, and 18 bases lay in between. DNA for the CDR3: TGCAGTGCTAGAGATATCAGGGACACCCTTTTCGAGCAGTACTTC. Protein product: CSARDIRDTLFEQYF.

The CDR3 region is CSVAGGGMNTEAFF. As DNA, the CDR3 is TGCAGCGTTGCAGGGGGCGGCATGAACACTGAAGCTTTCTTT. The rearrangement joins TRBV29-1 to TRBJ1-1; 8 nucleotides line up with TRBD1. After removal of 4 bases from V and 0 bases from J, the junction contained 4 bases not matched to a gene. The CDR3 runs to 14 residues. Germline-derived CDR1 and CDR2 are SQVTM and ANQGSEA.

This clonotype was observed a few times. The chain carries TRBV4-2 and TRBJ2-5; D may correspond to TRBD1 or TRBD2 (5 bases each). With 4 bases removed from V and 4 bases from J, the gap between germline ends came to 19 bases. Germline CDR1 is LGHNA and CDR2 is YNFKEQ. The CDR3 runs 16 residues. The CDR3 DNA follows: TGTGCCAGCAGCCTCCGAGGGGATAAGGGGACAGAGACCCAGTACTTC. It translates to CASSLRGDKGTETQYF.

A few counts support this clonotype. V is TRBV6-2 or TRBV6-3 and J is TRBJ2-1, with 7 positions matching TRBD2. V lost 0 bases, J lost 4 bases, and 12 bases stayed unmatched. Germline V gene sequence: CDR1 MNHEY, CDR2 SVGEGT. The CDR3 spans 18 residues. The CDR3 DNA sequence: TGTGCCAGCAGTTACTCAAGTATCAACCTAGCGGTATACAATGAGCAGTTCTTC. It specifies CASSYSSINLAVYNEQFF.

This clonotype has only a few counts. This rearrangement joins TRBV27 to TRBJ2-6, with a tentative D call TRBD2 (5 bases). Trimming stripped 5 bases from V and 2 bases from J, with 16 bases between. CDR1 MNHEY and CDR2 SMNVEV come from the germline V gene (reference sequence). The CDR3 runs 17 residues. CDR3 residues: CASSPFSRRAGANVLTF. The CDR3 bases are TGTGCCAGCAGTCCCTTTTCGAGGCGGGCTGGGGCCAACGTCCTGACTTTC.